The clone carrying this T cell receptor beta chain was picked up one time. Its antigen is undetermined. Some clones are missing from TCRdb's copy, which holds only in-frame ones; the method was immunoSEQ multiplex PCR. The sample carries approximately 210,000 clones, about 91% recorded once. This sample stems from a study of cytomegalovirus exposure and HLA in healthy donors. The study, taken as a whole, reports: Three chains linked to CMV were shown in vitro to be specific for CMV antigens. The authors listed approximately 150 TCR beta chains as cytomegalovirus-associated.

Germline values: CDR1 SGHVS, CDR2 FQNEAQ. The CDR3 extends over 15 amino acids. V lost 7 bases to trimming and J lost 1 base, with 15 bases between them. The specimen sequenced was PBMCs. The receptor was isolated from a woman aged 18-29 years in good health and CMV-seronegative. This chain links TRBV7-8 with TRBJ2-3; TRBD2 might be the D (5 bases). The CDR3 region has the DNA TGTGCCAGCACCGACACGGGGTCGCGCACAGATACGCAGTATTTT. As protein: CASTDTGSRTDTQYF.